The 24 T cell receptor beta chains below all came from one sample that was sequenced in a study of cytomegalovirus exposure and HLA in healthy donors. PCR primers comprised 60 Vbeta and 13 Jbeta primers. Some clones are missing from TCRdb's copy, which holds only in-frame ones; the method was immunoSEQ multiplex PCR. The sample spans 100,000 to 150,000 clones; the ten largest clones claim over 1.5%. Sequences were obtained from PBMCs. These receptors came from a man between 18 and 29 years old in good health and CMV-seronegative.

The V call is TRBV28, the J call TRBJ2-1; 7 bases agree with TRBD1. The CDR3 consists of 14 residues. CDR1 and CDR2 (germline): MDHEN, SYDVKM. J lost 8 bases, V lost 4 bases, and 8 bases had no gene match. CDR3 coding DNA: TGTGCCAGCAGTTCCCACAGGGGCGGCGATGAGCAGTTCTTC. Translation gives CASSSHRGGDEQFF.

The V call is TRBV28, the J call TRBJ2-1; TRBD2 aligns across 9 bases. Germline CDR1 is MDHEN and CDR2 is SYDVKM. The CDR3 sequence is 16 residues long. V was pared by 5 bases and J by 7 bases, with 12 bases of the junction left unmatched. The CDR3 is CASSHLAGGPRNEQFF. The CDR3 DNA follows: TGTGCCAGCAGTCATCTGGCGGGGGGGCCTAGAAATGAGCAGTTCTTC.

CDR3 region: CASSLSGQGSYEQYF. CDR3 sequence (DNA): TGTGCCAGCAGTTTGTCCGGACAGGGTTCCTACGAGCAGTACTTC. This chain joins TRBV28 and TRBJ2-7, with 8 bases identical to TRBD1. Unmatched junction bases numbered 5, after V lost 3 bases and J lost 1 base. Germline lookup yields CDR1 MDHEN and CDR2 SYDVKM. The CDR3 spans 15 residues.

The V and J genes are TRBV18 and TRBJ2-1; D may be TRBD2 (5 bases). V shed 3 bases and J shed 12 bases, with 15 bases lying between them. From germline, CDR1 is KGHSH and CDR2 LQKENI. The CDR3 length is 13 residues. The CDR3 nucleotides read TGTGCCAGCTCACCGGAGGAATTAGCCTCGCAGTTCTTC. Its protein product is CASSPEELASQFF.

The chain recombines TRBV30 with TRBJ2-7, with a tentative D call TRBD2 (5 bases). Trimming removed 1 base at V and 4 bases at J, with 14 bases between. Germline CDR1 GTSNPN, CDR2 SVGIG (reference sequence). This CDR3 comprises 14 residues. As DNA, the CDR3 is TGTGCCTGGAGTGGTAGTGGAGGCGCGTACGAGCAGTACTTC. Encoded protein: CAWSGSGGAYEQYF.

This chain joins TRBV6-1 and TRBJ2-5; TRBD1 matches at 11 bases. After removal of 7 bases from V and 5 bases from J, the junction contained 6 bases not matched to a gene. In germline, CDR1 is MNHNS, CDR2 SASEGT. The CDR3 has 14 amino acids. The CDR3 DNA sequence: TGTGCCAGCATGGACAGGGGGCGCAGGGAGACCCAGTACTTC. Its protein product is CASMDRGRRETQYF.

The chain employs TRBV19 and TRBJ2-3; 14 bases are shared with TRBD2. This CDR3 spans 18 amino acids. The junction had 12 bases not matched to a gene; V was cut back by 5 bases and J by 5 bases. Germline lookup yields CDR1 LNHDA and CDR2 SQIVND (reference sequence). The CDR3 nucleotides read TGTGCCAGTAGTCCCTGGGGTGGGACTAGCGGGAGTGGAGATACGCAGTATTTT. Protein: CASSPWGGTSGSGDTQYF.

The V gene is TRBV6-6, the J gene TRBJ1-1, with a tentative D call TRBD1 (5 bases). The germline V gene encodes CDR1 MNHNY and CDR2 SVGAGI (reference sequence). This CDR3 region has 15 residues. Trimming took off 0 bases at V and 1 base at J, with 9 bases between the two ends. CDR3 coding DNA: TGTGCCAGCAGTTACTCGGGGGGAGGGAACACTGAAGCTTTCTTT. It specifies CASSYSGGGNTEAFF.

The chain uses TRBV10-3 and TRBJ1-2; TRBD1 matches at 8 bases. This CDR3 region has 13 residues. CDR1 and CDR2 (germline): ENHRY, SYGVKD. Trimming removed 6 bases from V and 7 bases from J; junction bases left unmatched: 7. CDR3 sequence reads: CAISATGAFGYTF. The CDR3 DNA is TGTGCCATCAGCGCGACAGGGGCTTTTGGCTACACCTTC.

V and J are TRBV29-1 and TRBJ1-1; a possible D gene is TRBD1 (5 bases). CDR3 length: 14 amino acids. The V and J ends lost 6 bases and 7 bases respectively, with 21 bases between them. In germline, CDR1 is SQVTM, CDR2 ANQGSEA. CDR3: CSVGARQGGSEAFF. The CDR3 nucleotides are TGCAGCGTCGGGGCCCGGCAGGGAGGTAGTGAAGCTTTCTTT.

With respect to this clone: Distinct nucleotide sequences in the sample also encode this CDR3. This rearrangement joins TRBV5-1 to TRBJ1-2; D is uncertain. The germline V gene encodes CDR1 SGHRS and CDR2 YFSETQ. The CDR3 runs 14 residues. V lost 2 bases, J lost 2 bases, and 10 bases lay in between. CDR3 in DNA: TGCGCCAGCAGCTTAGGGAGTCCCAACTATGGCTACACCTTC. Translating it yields CASSLGSPNYGYTF.

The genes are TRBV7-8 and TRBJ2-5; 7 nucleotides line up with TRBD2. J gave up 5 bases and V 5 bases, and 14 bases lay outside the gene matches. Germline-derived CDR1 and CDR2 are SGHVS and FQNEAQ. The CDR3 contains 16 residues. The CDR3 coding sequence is TGTGCCAGCAGCGTAATTCCGGGACTACCCCGGGAGACCCAGTACTTC. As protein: CASSVIPGLPRETQYF.

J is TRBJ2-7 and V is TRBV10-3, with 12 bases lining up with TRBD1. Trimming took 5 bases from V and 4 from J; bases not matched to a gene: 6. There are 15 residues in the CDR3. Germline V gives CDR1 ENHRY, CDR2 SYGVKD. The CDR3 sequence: CAISNGGQGAYEQYF. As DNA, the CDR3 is TGTGCCATCAGTAATGGGGGACAGGGGGCTTACGAGCAGTACTTC.

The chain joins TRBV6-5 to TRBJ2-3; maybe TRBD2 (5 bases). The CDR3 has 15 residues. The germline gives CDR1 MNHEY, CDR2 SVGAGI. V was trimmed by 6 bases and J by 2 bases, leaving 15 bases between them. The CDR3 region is CASSQSGVNTDTQYF. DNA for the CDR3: TGTGCCAGCAGCCAGTCCGGGGTGAACACAGATACGCAGTATTTT.

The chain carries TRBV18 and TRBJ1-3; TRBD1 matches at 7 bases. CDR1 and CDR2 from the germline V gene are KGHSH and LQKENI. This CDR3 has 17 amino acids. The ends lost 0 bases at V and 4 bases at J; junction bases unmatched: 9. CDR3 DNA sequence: TGTGCCAGCTCACCACCGAGGGGGCCGGTGATAGGAAACACCATATATTTT. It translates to CASSPPRGPVIGNTIYF.

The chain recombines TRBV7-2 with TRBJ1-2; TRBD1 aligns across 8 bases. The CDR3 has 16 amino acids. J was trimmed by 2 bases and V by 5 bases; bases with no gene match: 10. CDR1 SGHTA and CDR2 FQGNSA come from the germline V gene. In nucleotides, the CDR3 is TGTGCCAGCAGCCCAGCCCAGACAGGGGCCAACTATGGCTACACCTTC. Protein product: CASSPAQTGANYGYTF.

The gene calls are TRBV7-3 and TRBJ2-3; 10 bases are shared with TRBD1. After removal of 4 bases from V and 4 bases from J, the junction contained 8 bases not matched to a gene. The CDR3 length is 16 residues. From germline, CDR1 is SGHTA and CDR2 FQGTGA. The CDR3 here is CASSSSGTGASDTQYF. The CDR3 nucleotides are TGTGCCAGCAGCTCATCCGGGACAGGGGCGTCAGATACGCAGTATTTT.

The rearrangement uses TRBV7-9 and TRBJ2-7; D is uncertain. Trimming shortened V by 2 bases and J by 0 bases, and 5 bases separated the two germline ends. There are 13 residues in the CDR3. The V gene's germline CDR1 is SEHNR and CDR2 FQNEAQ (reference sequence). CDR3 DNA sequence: TGTGCCAGCAGCTTAAAGAGCTCCTACGAGCAGTACTTC. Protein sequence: CASSLKSSYEQYF.

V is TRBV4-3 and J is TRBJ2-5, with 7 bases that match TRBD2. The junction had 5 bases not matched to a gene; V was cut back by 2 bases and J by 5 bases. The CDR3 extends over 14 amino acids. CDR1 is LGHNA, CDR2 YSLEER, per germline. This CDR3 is CASSQWEGLETQYF. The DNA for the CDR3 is TGCGCCAGCAGCCAATGGGAGGGACTCGAGACCCAGTACTTC.

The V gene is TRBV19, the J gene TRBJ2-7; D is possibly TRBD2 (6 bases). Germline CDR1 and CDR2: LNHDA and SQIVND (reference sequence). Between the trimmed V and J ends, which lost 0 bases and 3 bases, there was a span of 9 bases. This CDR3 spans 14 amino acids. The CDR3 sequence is CASSIDLGGYEQYF. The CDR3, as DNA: TGTGCCAGTAGTATAGATCTCGGGGGCTACGAGCAGTACTTC.

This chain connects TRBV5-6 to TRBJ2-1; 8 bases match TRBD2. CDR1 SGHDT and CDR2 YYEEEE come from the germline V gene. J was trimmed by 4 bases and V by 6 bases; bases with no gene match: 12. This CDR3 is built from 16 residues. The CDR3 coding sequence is TGTGCCAGCAACCGAATAGCGGGGCGCCCTTACAATGAGCAGTTCTTC. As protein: CASNRIAGRPYNEQFF.

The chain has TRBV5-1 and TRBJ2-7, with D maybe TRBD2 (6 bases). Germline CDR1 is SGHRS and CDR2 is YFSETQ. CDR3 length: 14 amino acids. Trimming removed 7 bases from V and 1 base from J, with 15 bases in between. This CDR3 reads CASGLRETSYEQYF. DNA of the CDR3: TGCGCCAGCGGACTTCGGGAGACTTCCTACGAGCAGTACTTC.

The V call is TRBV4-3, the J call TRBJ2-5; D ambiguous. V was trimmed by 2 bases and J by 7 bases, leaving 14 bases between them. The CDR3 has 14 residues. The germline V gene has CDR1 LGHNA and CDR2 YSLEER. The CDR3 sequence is CASSQSNSPGTQYF. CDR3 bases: TGCGCCAGCAGCCAATCCAACAGTCCCGGGACCCAGTACTTC.

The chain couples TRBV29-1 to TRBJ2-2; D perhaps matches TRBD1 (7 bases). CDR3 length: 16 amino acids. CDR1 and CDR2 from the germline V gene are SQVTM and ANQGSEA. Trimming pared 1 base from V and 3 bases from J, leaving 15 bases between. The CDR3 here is CSVEGIGRGDTGELFF. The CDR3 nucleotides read TGCAGCGTTGAAGGAATCGGCAGGGGGGACACCGGGGAGCTGTTTTTT.